These 3 T cell receptor beta chains share one sample of origin, sequenced in a study of T-cell reconstitution after alpha-beta-depleted transplantation in children. Preparation of the TCRbeta library used unique molecular identifiers. TCRdb used MiXCR to reprocess the PCR reads, holding one entry per CDR3 protein. This table has 90,000 to 130,000 distinct CDR3 sequences, about 9.4% appearing once. This material consisted of PBMCs from the stem cell graft donor, taken from the stem cell graft. The receptors here all came from a human donor who donated a stem cell graft to a child with acute lymphoblastic leukemia.

This clonotype was observed at least ten times. The chain has TRBV20-1 and TRBJ2-5, with 11 bases identical to TRBD2. The CDR3 sequence is 15 residues long. The J segment lost 7 bases and the V segment lost 5 bases, leaving 12 bases of the junction unmatched. Germline V gene sequence: CDR1 DFQATT, CDR2 SNEGSKA (reference sequence). In DNA form, the CDR3 reads TGCAGTGCTGAGGGGACTAGCGGTCTTTATGGGACCCAGTACTTC. Amino acids: CSAEGTSGLYGTQYF.

This clonotype was picked up many times. This CDR3 reads CASRLPGGKHHEQYF. Here the CDR3 DNA reads TGTGCCAGCAGACTTCCCGGGGGCAAACACCACGAGCAGTACTTC. This sequence joins TRBV12-3 or TRBV12-4 and TRBJ2-7; either TRBD1 or TRBD2 may fit D (6 bases each). Between the trimmed V and J ends, which lost 6 bases and 5 bases, there was a span of 20 bases. The CDR3 has 15 amino acids.

There are many counts of this clonotype. J is TRBJ2-5 and V is TRBV5-1, with 12 bases matching TRBD2. With 4 bases clipped from V and 1 base from J, the junction kept 5 bases outside the gene matches. CDR3 length: 16 residues. CDR1 and CDR2 from the germline V gene are SGHRS and YFSETQ. The CDR3 DNA sequence: TGCGCCAGCAGCCAAGGACTAGCGGGACGCCAAGAGACCCAGTACTTC. This translates into CASSQGLAGRQETQYF.